This entry lists 6 T cell receptor beta chains sequenced from one sample in a study of blood T cell repertoires in COVID-19 (dated by TCRdb to 2019 to 2021). Libraries were constructed by the immunoSEQ multiplex PCR assay. TCRdb carries this immuneACCESS record with in-frame sequences only. Its versions omit some clonotypes, under half of them owing to an unresolved V gene in the studies checked, with the rest unexplained. This sample is represented by more than 200,000 clones; less than 90% of them were singletons. The top ten constitute approximately 0.7% of the sample. Material for sequencing was peripheral blood. The receptors come from a man aged 35 to 55 with acute or convalescent COVID-19.

The chain links TRBV3-1 (or the pseudogene TRBV3-2) to TRBJ1-2, with 8 positions matching TRBD1. J gave up 3 bases and V 4 bases, and 7 bases lay outside the gene matches. Looked up from germline, CDR1 is LGHDT and CDR2 is YNNKEL (reference sequence). The CDR3 length is 15 residues. CDR3 DNA: TGTGCCAGCAGCCCCTGGGACAGGTGGGACTATGGCTACACCTTC. Translation gives CASSPWDRWDYGYTF.

DNA for the CDR3: TGTGCCAGCAGAACCTCACAGGGCGTCGGCCGAAAAGAGACCCAGTACTTC. Amino acid sequence: CASRTSQGVGRKETQYF. The chain recombines TRBV28 with TRBJ2-5, with D possibly being TRBD1 (6 bases). The CDR3 covers 17 residues. The V and J ends lost 6 bases and 3 bases respectively, with 23 bases between them. Germline V CDR1 and CDR2: MDHEN, SYDVKM.

J is TRBJ2-5 and V is TRBV4-2; the match to TRBD2 covers 7 bases. Germline CDR1 reads LGHNA; CDR2 reads YNFKEQ. The CDR3 consists of 15 residues. Germline trimming cut 6 bases from V and 0 bases from J; bases unmatched to any gene: 7. The CDR3 bases are TGTGCCAGCAGACGGGCTAGCGGATACCAAGAGACCCAGTACTTC. Its translation: CASRRASGYQETQYF.

J is TRBJ1-6 and V is TRBV4-1; no clear D gene. Germline assignment: CDR1 MGHRA and CDR2 YSYEKL. The CDR3 consists of 17 residues. V was clipped by 0 bases and J by 2 bases, with 11 bases between them. The CDR3 loop is CASSQDLAVPYNSPLHF. CDR3 nucleotides: TGCGCCAGCAGCCAAGATTTGGCAGTTCCCTATAATTCACCCCTCCACTTT.

The chain combines TRBV5-4 with TRBJ1-2; 9 bases line up with TRBD1. The CDR3 length is 17 residues. The J segment lost 7 bases and the V segment lost 2 bases, leaving 15 bases of the junction unmatched. Germline V lookup: CDR1 SGHNT, CDR2 YYREEE (reference sequence). As DNA, the CDR3 is TGTGCCAGCAGCTTATTGGGGGATATACAGGGGGCGCGTGGCTACACCTTC. Protein: CASSLLGDIQGARGYTF.

This clone was seen only once. The chain combines TRBV30 with TRBJ1-1; 8 nucleotides match TRBD1. CDR1 and CDR2 (germline): GTSNPN, SVGIG (reference sequence). CDR3 length equals 13 residues. V trimming: 1 base; J trimming: 4 bases; junction bases outside the gene matches: 2. The CDR3 here is CAWSEGTGTEAFF. The CDR3, as DNA: TGTGCCTGGAGTGAAGGGACAGGCACTGAAGCTTTCTTT.